In this sample, the clone carrying this T cell receptor beta chain turned up a few times. The antigen remains undetermined. TCRdb called the 5' RACE reads again in MiXCR, with one record for every CDR3 protein. The table lists about 350,000 distinct CDR3 sequences, about an eighth of them singletons, with about a fifth in the top ten. This sample stems from a study of T-cell memory formation after mild COVID-19. Study-wide points: CD4+ contracting clones lay mainly in CM and EM, CD8+ ones in EMRA.

V was cut by 7 bases and J by 0 bases, with 10 bases left in between. The CDR3 totals 14 residues. This clonotype was sampled from a man younger than 30 who had mild COVID-19 (a few samples of this study predate the infection). Cell type and time point are not known. This sequence joins TRBV12-3 or TRBV12-4 and TRBJ1-3; unclear D gene. The material sequenced was PBMCs or a T cell subset sorted from them (not recorded which). The CDR3 region is CASTEGHSGNTIYF. DNA of the CDR3: TGTGCCAGCACCGAGGGCCACTCTGGAAACACCATATATTTT.